This TCR beta chain was profiled in a study of identical twins. Regarding the study as a whole: Weaker excess twin sharing was observed in beta out-of-frame sequences.

Regarding this clonotype: Antigen: not known.

The V and J ends lost 6 bases and 2 bases respectively, with 9 bases between them. This CDR3 has 12 residues. CDR1 and CDR2 from the germline V gene are DFQATT and SNEGSKA (reference sequence). A universal primer site was added by template switching, and unique molecular identifiers were carried by the cDNA. TCRdb independently ran MiXCR on the 5' RACE reads; one entry per CDR3 protein. Of 350,000 or so distinct CDR3 sequences listed, 7% to 9.5% are singletons. The clonotype originates from a woman aged 50 to 60 in good health. The sample consisted of naive T cells sorted from blood. The chain links TRBV20-1 to TRBJ2-3; perhaps TRBD2 as D (5 bases). CDR3 protein: CSAEDDTDTQYF. The CDR3 DNA follows: TGCAGTGCGGAGGACGACACAGATACGCAGTATTTT.